The T cell receptor beta chain described here comes from a study of blood T cell repertoires in COVID-19. Study as a whole: Researchers got acute and convalescent COVID-19 samples from the United States, Italy and Spain.

Per germline, CDR1 MDHEN and CDR2 SYDVKM. Deletions cut 6 bases from V and 4 bases from J, with 20 bases between. The CDR3 runs to 16 residues. The protocol was immunoSEQ multiplex PCR, while the TCRdb copy is restricted to in-frame clones and leaves out a portion. The sample yields about 200,000 clones, roughly 90% seen once. The origin of this receptor is a woman between 18 and 29 years old who had recovered from COVID-19. Sequencing was performed on PBMCs or T cells enriched from blood (not recorded which). The chain couples TRBV28 to TRBJ2-3, with D tentatively TRBD2 (6 bases). CDR3 DNA sequence: TGTGCCAGCAGCAGACTTGGTAGCGGCGAGGCAGATACGCAGTATTTT. As protein: CASSRLGSGEADTQYF.